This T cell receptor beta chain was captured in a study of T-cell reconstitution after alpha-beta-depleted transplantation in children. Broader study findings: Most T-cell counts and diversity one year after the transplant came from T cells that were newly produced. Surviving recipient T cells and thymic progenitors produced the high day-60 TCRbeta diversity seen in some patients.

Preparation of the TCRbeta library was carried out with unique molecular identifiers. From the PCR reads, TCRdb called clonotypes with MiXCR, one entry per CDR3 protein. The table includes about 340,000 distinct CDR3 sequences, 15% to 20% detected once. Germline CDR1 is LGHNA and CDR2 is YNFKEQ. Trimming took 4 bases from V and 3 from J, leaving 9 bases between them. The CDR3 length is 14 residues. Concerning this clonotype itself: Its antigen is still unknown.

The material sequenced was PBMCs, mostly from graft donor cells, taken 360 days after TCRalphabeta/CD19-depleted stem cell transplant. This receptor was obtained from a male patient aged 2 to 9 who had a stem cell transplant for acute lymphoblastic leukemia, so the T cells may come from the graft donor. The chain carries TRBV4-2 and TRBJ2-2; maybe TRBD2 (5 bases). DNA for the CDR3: TGTGCCAGCAGCCCGGACTCCTACACCGGGGAGCTGTTTTTT. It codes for CASSPDSYTGELFF.